This T cell receptor (beta chain) was captured in a study of T cell responses to AZD1222 COVID-19 vaccine. The overall study: Some second doses came at about 4 weeks and others at about 12 weeks; these were pooled. Study-wide results and caveats: White British donors predominated, females outnumbered males, and clonal diversity was possibly underestimated. Distributed over spike, vaccine-associated CD4 TCRs predominated at 160-218 and 743-854.

Using immunoSEQ multiplex PCR, the repertoire was profiled, and TCRdb retains in-frame clones only, with some absent. The profile shows 130,000 or so clones, approximately 85% of them singletons. This clone appeared a few times. The antigen is not known. The CDR3 extends over 14 amino acids. Trimming stripped 3 bases from V and 3 bases from J, with 12 bases between. Germline V gives CDR1 DFQATT, CDR2 SNEGSKA (reference sequence). This TCR came from an adult in good health. This material consisted of peripheral blood, taken on day 0 of AZD1222 vaccination. This chain links TRBV20-1 with TRBJ1-5; D is unclear. CDR3 sequence (DNA): TGCAGTGCTAGTCGCGGGAGGTCCAATCAGCCCCAGCATTTT. The encoded protein is CSASRGRSNQPQHF.